These T cell receptor beta chains were read from a single sample in a study of blood T cell repertoires in COVID-19. Method: immunoSEQ multiplex PCR; TCRdb's copy keeps in-frame clones and lacks some. The sample lists 150,000 to 200,000 clones, 70% to 85% occurring once. The specimen was peripheral blood. The receptor source for this set is a woman aged 40 to 49 with COVID-19, enrolled during active disease. CDR3s include the opening cysteine and the closing phenylalanine or tryptophan. A D gene is named only where the DNA matches it firmly. Clone size is shown for a subset of rows, as once, few, many or a class of expanded clone.

CDR3aa | CDR3nt | j_gene | v_gene | abundance | d_gene
CASAGGGTDTQYF | TGTGCCAGTGCAGGGGGTGGCACAGATACGCAGTATTTT | TRBJ2-3 | TRBV7-9 | many | TRBD1
CAWSVIAGGTGELFF | TGTGCCTGGAGTGTAATAGCGGGAGGGACCGGGGAGCTGTTTTTT | TRBJ2-2 | TRBV30 | . | TRBD2
CASRRRQGGQPQHF | TGTGCCAGTAGGAGAAGACAGGGAGGCCAGCCCCAGCATTTT | TRBJ1-5 | TRBV19 | few | TRBD1
CASSLSDTGTEAFF | TGCGCCAGCAGCTTGTCAGACACCGGCACTGAAGCTTTCTTT | TRBJ1-1 | TRBV5-1 | . | .
CASSLLVYEQFF | TGTGCCAGCAGTTTACTAGTATACGAGCAGTTCTTC | TRBJ2-1 | TRBV28 | . | .
CASNPTGSNQPQHF | TGTGCCAGCAACCCGACAGGGAGCAATCAGCCCCAGCATTTT | TRBJ1-5 | TRBV6-5 | . | TRBD1
CASRTGIAYGYTF | TGTGCCAGCAGAACAGGGATAGCCTATGGCTACACCTTC | TRBJ1-2 | TRBV6-1 | . | .
CASSLGGFSNQPQHF | TGTGCCAGCAGTTTAGGAGGGTTTAGCAATCAGCCCCAGCATTTT | TRBJ1-5 | TRBV27 | . | .
CAWSVRETGELFF | TGTGCCTGGAGTGTAAGGGAGACCGGGGAGCTGTTTTTT | TRBJ2-2 | TRBV30 | large | .
CASSLDFTDTQYF | TGTGCCAGCAGCTTGGACTTCACAGATACGCAGTATTTT | TRBJ2-3 | TRBV5-4 | . | .
CSVEGTGPNTEAFF | TGCAGCGTTGAAGGGACAGGGCCGAACACTGAAGCTTTCTTT | TRBJ1-1 | TRBV29-1 | . | TRBD1
CASSLVMAGGDGGYTF | TGTGCCAGCAGCTTAGTAATGGCAGGGGGCGATGGTGGCTACACCTTC | TRBJ1-2 | TRBV7-8 | . | TRBD1
CASSLDSRGPNEQFF | TGTGCCAGCAGCCTGGACTCGCGGGGCCCCAATGAGCAGTTCTTC | TRBJ2-1 | TRBV7-2 | . | .
CASSQVRDTQYF | TGCGCCAGCAGCCAAGTCCGGGATACGCAGTATTTT | TRBJ2-3 | TRBV4-1 | . | .
CASKIVAQRDEQFF | TGCGCCAGCAAAATTGTGGCCCAGCGGGATGAGCAGTTCTTC | TRBJ2-1 | TRBV5-1 | once | .
CASSQGKGVSAPLHF | TGTGCCAGCAGCCAAGGAAAGGGGGTGTCGGCACCCCTCCACTTT | TRBJ1-6 | TRBV14 | . | .
CASSLSGQGSYEQYF | TGTGCCAGCAGTTTATCGGGCCAGGGGTCTTACGAGCAGTACTTC | TRBJ2-7 | TRBV27 | few | .
CASSPRGNQPQHF | TGTGCCAGCAGTCCCCGGGGTAATCAGCCCCAGCATTTT | TRBJ1-5 | TRBV6-5 | . | .
CASSSPTGDPHF | TGTGCCAGCAGCTCCCCGACAGGAGATCCCCACTTT | TRBJ1-6 | TRBV5-4 | . | .
CASSPRWEGPLHF | TGTGCCAGCAGCCCCCGCTGGGAGGGACCCCTCCACTTT | TRBJ1-6 | TRBV4-2 | few | .
CASSPGLALRWETQYF | TGTGCCAGCAGCCCCGGACTAGCTCTGCGGTGGGAGACCCAGTACTTC | TRBJ2-5 | TRBV3-1/TRBV3-2 | . | TRBD2